This TCR beta chain is drawn from a study of T cells in Graves' hyperthyroidism and ophthalmopathy. CDR1 is SGHNT and CDR2 is YENEEA in the germline V gene. V lost 3 bases and J lost 2; bases outside the gene matches: 8. The CDR3 is 16 residues long. TCR beta CDR3 sequences were amplified from RNA transcripts. The HTBI primer set served for first-round RT-PCR of the TCR CDR3. MiXCR, run by TCRdb on the multiplex PCR reads, gives a single entry per CDR3 protein. The table has around 290,000 distinct CDR3 sequences, roughly 13% seen once; the top ten hold 7.9%. This clonotype showed up just a few times. Material: blood. The rearrangement uses TRBV11-3 and TRBJ2-3, with 7 bases fitting TRBD2. The clonotype originates from a woman aged 40 to 55 with Graves' hyperthyroidism. This CDR3 is CASSFRRGLITDTQYF. The DNA of the CDR3 is TGTGCCAGCAGCTTTAGGCGGGGGTTGATCACAGATACGCAGTATTTT.